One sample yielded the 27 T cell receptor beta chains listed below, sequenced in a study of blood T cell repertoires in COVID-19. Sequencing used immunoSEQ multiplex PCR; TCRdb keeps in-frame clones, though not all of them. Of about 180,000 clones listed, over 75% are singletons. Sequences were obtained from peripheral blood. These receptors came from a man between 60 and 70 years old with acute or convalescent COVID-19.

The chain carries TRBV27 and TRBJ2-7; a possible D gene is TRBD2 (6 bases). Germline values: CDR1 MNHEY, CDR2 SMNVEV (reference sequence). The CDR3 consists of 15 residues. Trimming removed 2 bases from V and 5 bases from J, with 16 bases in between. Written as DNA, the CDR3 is TGTGCCAGCAGTTTAAGGCAGGGAGGTTGGAACGAGCAGTACTTC. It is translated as CASSLRQGGWNEQYF.

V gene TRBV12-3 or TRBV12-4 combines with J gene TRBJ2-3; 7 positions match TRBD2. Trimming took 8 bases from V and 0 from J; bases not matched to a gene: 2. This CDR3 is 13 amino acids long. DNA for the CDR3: TGTGCCAGCCTAGCGGCTAGCACAGATACGCAGTATTTT. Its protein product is CASLAASTDTQYF.

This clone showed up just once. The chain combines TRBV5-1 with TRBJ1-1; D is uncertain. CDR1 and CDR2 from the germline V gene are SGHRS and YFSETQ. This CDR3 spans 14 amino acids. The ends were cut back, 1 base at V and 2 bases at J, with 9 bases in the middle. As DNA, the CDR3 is TGCGCCAGCAGCTTGTCAGGTACCAACACTGAAGCTTTCTTT. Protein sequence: CASSLSGTNTEAFF.

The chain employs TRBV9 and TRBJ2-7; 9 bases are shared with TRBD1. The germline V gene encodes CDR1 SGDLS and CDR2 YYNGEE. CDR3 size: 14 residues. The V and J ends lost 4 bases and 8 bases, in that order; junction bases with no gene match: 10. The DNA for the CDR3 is TGTGCCAGCAGCCTACGGGACAGGGTTTCGCAGCAGTACTTC. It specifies CASSLRDRVSQQYF.

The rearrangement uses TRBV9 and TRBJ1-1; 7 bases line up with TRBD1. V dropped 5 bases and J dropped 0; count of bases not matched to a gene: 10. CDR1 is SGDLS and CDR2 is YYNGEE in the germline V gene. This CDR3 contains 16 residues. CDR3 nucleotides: TGTGCCAGCAGACCGGGACAGACCTTTATGAACACTGAAGCTTTCTTT. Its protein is CASRPGQTFMNTEAFF.

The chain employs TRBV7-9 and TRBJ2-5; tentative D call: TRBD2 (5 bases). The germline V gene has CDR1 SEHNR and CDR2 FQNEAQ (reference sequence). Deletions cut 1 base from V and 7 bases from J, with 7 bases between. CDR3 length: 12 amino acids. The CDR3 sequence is CASSLEAGTQYF. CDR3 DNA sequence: TGTGCCAGCAGCTTAGAGGCGGGGACCCAGTACTTC.

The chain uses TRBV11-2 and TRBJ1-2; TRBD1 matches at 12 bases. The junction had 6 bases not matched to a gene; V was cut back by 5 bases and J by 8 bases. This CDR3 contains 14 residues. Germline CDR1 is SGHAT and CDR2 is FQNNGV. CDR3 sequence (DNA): TGTGCCAGCAGCCACCGGGACAGGGGGCTCGGCTACACCTTC. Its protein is CASSHRDRGLGYTF.

CDR3 in amino acids: CASSQPLFSGRRRTGELFF. For the CDR3, the DNA is TGTGCCAGCAGTCAACCCCTGTTTAGCGGGAGGCGACGCACCGGGGAGCTGTTTTTT. The gene calls are TRBV28 and TRBJ2-2; 10 bases are a match to TRBD2. Germline trimming cut 5 bases from V and 4 bases from J; bases unmatched to any gene: 16. Germline CDR1 and CDR2: MDHEN and SYDVKM. This CDR3 spans 19 amino acids. The full variable domain, completed using reference TRBV28 and TRBJ2-2, is DVKVTQSSRYLVKRTGEKVFLECVQDMDHENMFWYRQDPGLGLRLIYFSYDVKMKEKGDIPEGYSVSREKKERFSLILESASTNQTSMYLCASSQPLFSGRRRTGELFFGEGSRLTVL.

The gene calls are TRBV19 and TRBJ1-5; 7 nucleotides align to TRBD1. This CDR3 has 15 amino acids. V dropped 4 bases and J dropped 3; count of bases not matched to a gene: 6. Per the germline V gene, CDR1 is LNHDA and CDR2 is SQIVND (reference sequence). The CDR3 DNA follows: TGTGCCAGTAGTAGCAGGGGGGAACTCAATCAGCCCCAGCATTTT. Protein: CASSSRGELNQPQHF.

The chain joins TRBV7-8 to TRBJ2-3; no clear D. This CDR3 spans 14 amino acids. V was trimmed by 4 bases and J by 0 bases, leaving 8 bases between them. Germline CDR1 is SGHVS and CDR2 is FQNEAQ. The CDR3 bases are TGTGCCAGCAGCTCCCTCGGTAGCACAGATACGCAGTATTTT. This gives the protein CASSSLGSTDTQYF.

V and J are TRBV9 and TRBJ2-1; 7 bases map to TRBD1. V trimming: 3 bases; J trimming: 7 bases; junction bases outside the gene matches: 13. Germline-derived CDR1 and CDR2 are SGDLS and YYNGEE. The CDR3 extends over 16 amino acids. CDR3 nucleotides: TGTGCCAGCAGCGCCAACACCGGGACAGCAGCGAATGAGCAGTTCTTC. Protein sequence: CASSANTGTAANEQFF.

CDR3: CASSQAPSGEQFF. The CDR3, as DNA: TGCGCCAGCAGCCAGGCCCCCTCTGGTGAGCAGTTCTTC. The gene calls are TRBV4-3 and TRBJ2-1; no definite D call. The CDR3 contains 13 residues. Trimming took off 3 bases at V and 9 bases at J, with 12 bases between the two ends. CDR1 is LGHNA and CDR2 is YSLEER in the germline V gene.

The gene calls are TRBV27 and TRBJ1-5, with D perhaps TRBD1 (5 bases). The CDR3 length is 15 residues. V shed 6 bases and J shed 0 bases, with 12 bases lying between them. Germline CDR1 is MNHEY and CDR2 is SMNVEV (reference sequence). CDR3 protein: CASSSIDSSNQPQHF. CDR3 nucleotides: TGTGCCAGCAGCTCCATCGACAGTAGCAATCAGCCCCAGCATTTT.

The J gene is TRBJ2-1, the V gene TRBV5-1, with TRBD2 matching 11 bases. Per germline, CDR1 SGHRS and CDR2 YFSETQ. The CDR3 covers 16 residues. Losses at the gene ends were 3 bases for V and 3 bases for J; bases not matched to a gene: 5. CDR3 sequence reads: CASSSDGTSGYNEQFF. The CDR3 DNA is TGCGCCAGCAGCTCGGACGGGACTAGCGGCTACAATGAGCAGTTCTTC.

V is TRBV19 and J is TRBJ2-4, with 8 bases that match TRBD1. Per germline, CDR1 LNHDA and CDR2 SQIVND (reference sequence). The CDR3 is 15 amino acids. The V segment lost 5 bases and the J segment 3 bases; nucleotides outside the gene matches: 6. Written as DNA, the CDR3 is TGTGCCAGTAGTGATACAGGGGGGATCAAAAACATTCAGTACTTC. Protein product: CASSDTGGIKNIQYF.

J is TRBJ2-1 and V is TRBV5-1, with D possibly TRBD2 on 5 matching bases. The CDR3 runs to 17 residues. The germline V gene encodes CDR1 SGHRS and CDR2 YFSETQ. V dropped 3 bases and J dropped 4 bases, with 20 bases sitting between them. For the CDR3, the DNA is TGCGCCAGCAGCTCGGTCCCCTCAGCGGCCGTTTACAATGAGCAGTTCTTC. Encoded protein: CASSSVPSAAVYNEQFF. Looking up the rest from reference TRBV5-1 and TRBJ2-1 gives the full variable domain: KAGVTQTPRYLIKTRGQQVTLSCSPISGHRSVSWYQQTPGQGLQFLFEYFSETQRNKGNFPGRFSGRQFSNSRSEMNVSTLELGDSALYLCASSSVPSAAVYNEQFFGPGTRLTVL.

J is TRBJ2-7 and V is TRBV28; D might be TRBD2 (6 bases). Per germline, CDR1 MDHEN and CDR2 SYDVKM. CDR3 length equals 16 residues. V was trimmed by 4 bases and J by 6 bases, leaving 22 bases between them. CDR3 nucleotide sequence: TGTGCCAGCAGTTCTGGTTGGCCGCGAACGGGACTCGAGCAGTACTTC. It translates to CASSSGWPRTGLEQYF.

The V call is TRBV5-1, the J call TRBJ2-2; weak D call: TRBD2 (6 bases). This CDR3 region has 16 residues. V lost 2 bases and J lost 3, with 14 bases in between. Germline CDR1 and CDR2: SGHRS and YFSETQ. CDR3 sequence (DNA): TGCGCCAGCAGCTTAATTCGGGGGAGCGACACCGGGGAGCTGTTTTTT. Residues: CASSLIRGSDTGELFF.

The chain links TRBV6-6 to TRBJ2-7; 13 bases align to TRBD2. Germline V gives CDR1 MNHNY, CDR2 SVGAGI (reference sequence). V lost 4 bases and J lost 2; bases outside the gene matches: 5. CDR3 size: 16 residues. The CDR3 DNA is TGTGCCAGCAGTTCGGGACTAGCGGGAAGAACCTACGAGCAGTACTTC. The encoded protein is CASSSGLAGRTYEQYF.

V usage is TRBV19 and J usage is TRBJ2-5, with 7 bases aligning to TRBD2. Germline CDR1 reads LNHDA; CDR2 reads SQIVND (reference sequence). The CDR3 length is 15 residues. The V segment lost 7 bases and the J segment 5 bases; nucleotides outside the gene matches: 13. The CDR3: CASTPSGPRGETQYF. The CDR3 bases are TGTGCCAGTACCCCTAGCGGTCCCCGTGGGGAGACCCAGTACTTC.

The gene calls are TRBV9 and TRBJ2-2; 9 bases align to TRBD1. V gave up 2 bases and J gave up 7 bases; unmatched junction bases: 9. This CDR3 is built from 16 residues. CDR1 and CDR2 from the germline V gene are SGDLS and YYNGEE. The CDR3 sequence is CASSVYRDRANGELFF. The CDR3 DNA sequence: TGTGCCAGCAGCGTCTACCGGGACAGGGCGAACGGGGAGCTGTTTTTT.

The CDR3 sequence: CASSERASGKVDTQYF. Here the CDR3 DNA reads TGTGCCAGCAGTGAACGTGCTAGCGGGAAAGTAGATACGCAGTATTTT. The rearrangement links TRBV2 to TRBJ2-3; 9 bases fit TRBD2. Germline lookup yields CDR1 SNHLY and CDR2 FYNNEI. The CDR3 runs 16 residues. V was pared by 2 bases and J by 5 bases, with 8 bases of the junction left unmatched.

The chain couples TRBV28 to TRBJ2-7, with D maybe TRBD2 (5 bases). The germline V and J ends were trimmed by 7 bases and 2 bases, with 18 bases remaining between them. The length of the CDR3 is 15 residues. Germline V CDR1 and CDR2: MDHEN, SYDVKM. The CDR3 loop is CASNPRVERAYEQYF. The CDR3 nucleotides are TGTGCCAGCAACCCCCGGGTGGAGAGGGCCTACGAGCAGTACTTC.

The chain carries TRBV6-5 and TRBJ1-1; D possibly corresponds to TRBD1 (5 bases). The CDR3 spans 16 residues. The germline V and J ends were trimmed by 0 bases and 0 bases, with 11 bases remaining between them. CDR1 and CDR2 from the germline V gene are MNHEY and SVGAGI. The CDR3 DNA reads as TGTGCCAGCAGTTACTCGGGGCAGACTGTGAACACTGAAGCTTTCTTT. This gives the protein CASSYSGQTVNTEAFF.

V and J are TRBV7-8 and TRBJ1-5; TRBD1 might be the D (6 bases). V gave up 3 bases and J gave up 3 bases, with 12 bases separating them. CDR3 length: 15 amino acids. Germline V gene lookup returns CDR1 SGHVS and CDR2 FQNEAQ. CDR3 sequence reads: CASSFSTGPNQPQHF. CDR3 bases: TGTGCCAGCAGCTTTTCCACAGGGCCCAATCAGCCCCAGCATTTT.

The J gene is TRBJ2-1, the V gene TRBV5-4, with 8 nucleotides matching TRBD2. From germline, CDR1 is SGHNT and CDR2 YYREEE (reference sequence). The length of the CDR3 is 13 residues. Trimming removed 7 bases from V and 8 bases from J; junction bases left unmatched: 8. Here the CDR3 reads CASLSSGSYEQFF. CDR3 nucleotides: TGTGCCAGCCTTTCCAGCGGGAGCTATGAGCAGTTCTTC. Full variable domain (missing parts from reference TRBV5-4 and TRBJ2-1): ETGVTQSPTHLIKTRGQQVTLRCSSQSGHNTVSWYQQALGQGPQFIFQYYREEENGRGNFPPRFSGLQFPNYSSELNVNALELDDSALYLCASLSSGSYEQFFGPGTRLTVL.

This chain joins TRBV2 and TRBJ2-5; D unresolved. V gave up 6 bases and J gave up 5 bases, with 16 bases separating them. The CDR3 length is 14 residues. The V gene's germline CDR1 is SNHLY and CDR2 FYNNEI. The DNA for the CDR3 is TGTGCCAGCAGCCGGAGAGACCTTAGGGAGACCCAGTACTTC. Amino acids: CASSRRDLRETQYF.